Listed here is a single T cell receptor beta chain. Antigen: not known. Nominal health characterized the donors when sampled, though unrecorded immune exposures were likely. PCR used 60 Vbeta primers and 13 Jbeta primers. Produced via immunoSEQ multiplex PCR; TCRdb's table is partial and in-frame only. The sample lists hundreds of thousands of clones, about 75% occurring once. V was trimmed by 10 bases and J by 3 bases, leaving 13 bases between them. The CDR3 sequence is 12 residues long. CDR1 MNHNS and CDR2 SASEGT come from the germline V gene. The sample is drawn from a study of cytomegalovirus exposure and HLA in healthy donors. Whole-study findings and limits: The study recorded 150 to 200 TCR beta chains that were cytomegalovirus-associated. Among the most significant clusters, several appeared linked to common viral pathogens in a later analysis. Another analysis was done later, and it associated 16,951 TCR beta sequences with HLA alleles at 0.05 false discovery rate.

Sequencing input: PBMCs. The receptor's source is a woman in her twenties or thirties in good health and CMV-seronegative. This sequence joins TRBV6-1 and TRBJ2-7, with a possible D match to TRBD2 (6 bases). The CDR3 coding sequence is TGTGCCACCGGAGGGCGGCACTACGAGCAGTACTTC. Encoded protein: CATGGRHYEQYF.